Included here is one T cell receptor (beta chain) sequence, with context. This sample is drawn from a study of blood T cell repertoires in COVID-19. Study background: Whether acute or convalescent, the COVID-19 samples came from the United States, Italy and Spain. The analysed material was cDNA or gDNA that came from T cells, B-cell-depleted T cells, or PBMCs.

As originally analysed: Nucleated cell counts were estimated from reference gene primer amplification. Only in-frame clones appear in the TCRdb table, and some are missing; sequencing was by immunoSEQ multiplex PCR. That table gives V, J and clone size, and the DNA gave D and trimming. The sample includes 100,000 to 150,000 clones, approximately 83% of them seen just once. CDR1 and CDR2 from the germline V gene are KGHSH and LQKENI. This CDR3 is 17 amino acids long. V was cut by 4 bases and J by 3 bases, with 21 bases left in between. The V call is TRBV18, the J call TRBJ2-5; a weak D match, TRBD2 (7 bases). The receptor's source is a woman over 75 with acute or convalescent COVID-19. Sequencing was done on a sample of peripheral blood. The CDR3 nucleotides read TGTGCCAGCTCACTGGGGTTGGCGGGGGCGCAAAAAGAGACCCAGTACTTC. Amino acid sequence: CASSLGLAGAQKETQYF.